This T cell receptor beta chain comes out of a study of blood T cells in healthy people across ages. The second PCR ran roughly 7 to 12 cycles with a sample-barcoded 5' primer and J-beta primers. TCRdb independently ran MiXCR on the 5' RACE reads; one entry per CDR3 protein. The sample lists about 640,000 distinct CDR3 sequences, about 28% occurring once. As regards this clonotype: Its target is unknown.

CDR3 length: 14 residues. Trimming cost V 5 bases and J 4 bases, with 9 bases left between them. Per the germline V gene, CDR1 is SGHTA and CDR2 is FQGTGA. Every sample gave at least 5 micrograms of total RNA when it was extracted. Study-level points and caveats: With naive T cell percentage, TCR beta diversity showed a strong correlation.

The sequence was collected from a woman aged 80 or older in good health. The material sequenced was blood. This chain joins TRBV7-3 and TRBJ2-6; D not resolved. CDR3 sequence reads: CASSEGTGANVLTF. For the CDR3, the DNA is TGTGCCAGCAGCGAAGGAACCGGGGCCAACGTCCTGACTTTC.